This is a list of T cell receptor beta chains from one sample in a study of T-cell reconstitution after alpha-beta-depleted transplantation in children. TCRdb recomputed calls from the PCR reads with MiXCR, one row per CDR3 protein. The sample yields 300,000 to 400,000 distinct CDR3 sequences, 10% to 15% seen once. Sequencing used PBMCs, obtained from the stem cell graft. These TCRs come from a human donor who donated a stem cell graft to a child with Fanconi anemia. Both conserved end residues are part of each CDR3. The D gene is left open where the match is weak. Some rows mark clone size as missing; the rest say once, few, many or name a class of expanded clone.

TRBJ2-3 | few | TRBV6-2/TRBV6-3 | TRBD1 | CASSSRQGAADTQYF | TGTGCCAGCAGTTCCCGACAGGGGGCCGCAGATACGCAGTATTTT
TRBJ2-2 | . | TRBV19 | . | CASSPGVGGELFF | TGTGCCAGTAGTCCAGGGGTCGGCGGGGAGCTGTTTTTT
TRBJ2-5 | many | TRBV9 | TRBD1 | CASNRDRDETQYF | TGTGCCAGCAACCGGGACAGGGACGAGACCCAGTACTTC
TRBJ1-5 | many | TRBV12-3/TRBV12-4 | TRBD1 | CASRSAGQGAQPQHF | TGTGCCAGCAGGTCCGCGGGACAGGGGGCTCAGCCCCAGCATTTT
TRBJ2-1 | few | TRBV6-2/TRBV6-3 | . | CASSRESYNEQFF | TGTGCCAGCAGCCGGGAGAGCTACAATGAGCAGTTCTTC
TRBJ2-1 | few | TRBV7-9 | . | CASSPVGGFNGQFF | TGTGCCAGCAGCCCCGTCGGAGGGTTTAATGGGCAGTTCTTC
TRBJ1-1 | . | TRBV12-3/TRBV12-4 | . | CATSTGGTKAFF | TGTGCCACCTCCACAGGAGGCACGAAAGCTTTCTTT
TRBJ2-1 | many | TRBV7-2 | . | CASSLVSVSEQFF | TGTGCCAGCAGCTTAGTGTCAGTGAGTGAGCAGTTCTTC
TRBJ2-3 | few | TRBV5-1 | TRBD2 | CASSLGTSGFTDTQYF | TGCGCCAGCAGCTTGGGGACTAGCGGCTTCACAGATACGCAGTATTTT
TRBJ2-1 | . | TRBV5-6 | TRBD2 | CASSSWGLAVYNEQFF | TGTGCCAGCAGCTCATGGGGACTAGCGGTATACAATGAGCAGTTCTTC
TRBJ2-5 | many | TRBV7-2 | . | CASSLRQDKETQYF | TGTGCCAGCAGCCTCCGACAGGACAAAGAGACCCAGTACTTC
TRBJ2-2 | few | TRBV11-2 | . | CASSLDRATILESTGELFF | TGTGCCAGCAGCTTAGACAGGGCTACGATACTGGAGAGCACCGGGGAGCTGTTTTTT
TRBJ2-7 | few | TRBV29-1 | TRBD1 | CSVVFGQGAGEQYF | TGCAGCGTTGTGTTTGGACAGGGGGCGGGAGAGCAGTACTTC
TRBJ1-5 | few | TRBV28 | . | CASSWTQGQPQHF | TGTGCCAGCAGCTGGACCCAGGGCCAGCCCCAGCATTTT
TRBJ2-7 | many | TRBV28 | . | CASRGTGTSPYEQYF | TGTGCCAGCAGGGGAACCGGGACATCGCCTTACGAGCAGTACTTC
TRBJ1-3 | few | TRBV15 | TRBD1 | CATSPSRGEGNTIYF | TGTGCCACCAGCCCATCCAGGGGGGAGGGAAACACCATATATTTT
TRBJ2-2 | many | TRBV28 | . | CASNGQRNTGELFF | TGTGCCAGCAACGGACAGAGGAACACCGGGGAGCTGTTTTTT
TRBJ2-5 | . | TRBV3-1 | TRBD2 | CASSPRLAGVQGTQYF | TGTGCCAGCAGCCCAAGACTAGCGGGGGTCCAAGGGACCCAGTACTTC
TRBJ1-6 | . | TRBV27 | TRBD1 | CASSTDRAYNSPLHF | TGTGCCAGCAGTACGGACAGGGCCTATAATTCACCCCTCCACTTT
TRBJ1-1 | few | TRBV3-1 | . | CASSMRGFLAFF | TGTGCCAGCAGCATGCGGGGCTTCCTGGCTTTCTTT
TRBJ1-3 | many | TRBV20-1 | . | CSALRSFSGNTIYF | TGCAGTGCCCTAAGGTCCTTCTCTGGAAACACCATATATTTT
TRBJ2-7 | . | TRBV20-1 | TRBD1 | CSARPDRDEQYF | TGCAGTGCTAGACCCGACAGGGACGAGCAGTACTTC
TRBJ1-4 | . | TRBV20-1 | . | CSARGPGNNEKLFF | TGCAGTGCTAGGGGTCCGGGAAATAATGAAAAACTGTTTTTT
TRBJ1-3 | few | TRBV3-1 | . | CASSQGRAGNTIYF | TGTGCCAGCAGCCAAGGCAGGGCGGGAAACACCATATATTTT
TRBJ2-1 | few | TRBV14 | . | CASSRAGGRYNEQFF | TGTGCCAGCAGCCGGGCCGGGGGGCGGTACAATGAGCAGTTCTTC
TRBJ2-3 | few | TRBV7-2 | . | CASSLAWTLHGGTDTQYF | TGTGCCAGCAGCTTAGCATGGACACTCCATGGAGGGACAGATACGCAGTATTTT
TRBJ1-2 | . | TRBV5-1 | TRBD1 | CASSLMGQGANGYTF | TGCGCCAGCAGCTTGATGGGACAGGGGGCCAATGGCTACACCTTC
TRBJ2-3 | . | TRBV7-6 | . | CASSRRLGEGTDTQYF | TGTGCCAGCAGCCGAAGACTAGGAGAAGGCACAGATACGCAGTATTTT
TRBJ2-1 | few | TRBV7-2 | TRBD1 | CASSLAVTGVNEQFF | TGTGCCAGCAGCTTAGCGGTGACAGGGGTCAATGAGCAGTTCTTC
TRBJ1-6 | few | TRBV5-1 | . | CASSLDSQGSPLHF | TGCGCCAGCAGCTTGGATTCTCAGGGTTCACCCCTCCACTTT
TRBJ2-5 | . | TRBV18 | . | CASSPPGQAETQYF | TGTGCCAGCTCACCACCGGGGCAGGCAGAGACCCAGTACTTC
TRBJ2-2 | many | TRBV9 | . | CASSVTGNTGELFF | TGTGCCAGCAGTGTCACTGGTAACACCGGGGAGCTGTTTTTT
TRBJ2-1 | few | TRBV20-1 | TRBD2 | CSARDLGTSGGVEQFF | TGCAGTGCTAGAGATCTCGGGACTAGCGGGGGAGTTGAGCAGTTCTTC
TRBJ1-1 | few | TRBV5-1 | . | CASSLASNSYTEAFF | TGCGCCAGCAGCTTGGCGTCGAACAGCTACACTGAAGCTTTCTTT
TRBJ2-1 | . | TRBV7-2 | TRBD1 | CASSLHPNQGEEQFF | TGTGCCAGCAGCTTACACCCAAACCAGGGGGAAGAGCAGTTCTTC
TRBJ1-1 | . | TRBV10-1 | . | CASKGQGPEAFF | TGCGCCAGCAAAGGGCAGGGACCTGAAGCTTTCTTT
TRBJ2-6 | . | TRBV27 | . | CASSLSAGANVLTF | TGTGCCAGCAGTTTATCGGCTGGGGCCAACGTCCTGACTTTC
TRBJ2-1 | many | TRBV5-1 | . | CASSRGGRDDEQFF | TGCGCCAGCAGCCGAGGAGGGCGAGATGATGAGCAGTTCTTC
TRBJ2-4 | many | TRBV7-2 | . | CASSSGLAKNIQYF | TGTGCCAGCAGTTCAGGGTTAGCCAAAAACATTCAGTACTTC
TRBJ1-1 | . | TRBV5-1 | . | CASSKEPQSNTEAFF | TGCGCCAGCAGCAAAGAGCCACAGAGTAACACTGAAGCTTTCTTT